One and the same sample provided the 8 T cell receptor beta chains below, sequenced in a study of blood T cell repertoires in COVID-19. The protocol was immunoSEQ multiplex PCR, while the TCRdb copy is restricted to in-frame clones and leaves out a portion. The sample has about 59,000 clones; around 80% are singletons. Sequenced material: peripheral blood. These receptors were taken from a man aged 60-69 years with acute or convalescent COVID-19.

This clone was counted a few times. The V gene is TRBV28, the J gene TRBJ2-5; D unresolved. The germline gives CDR1 MDHEN, CDR2 SYDVKM. This CDR3 region has 15 residues. Trimming stripped 6 bases from V and 5 bases from J, with 19 bases between. The CDR3 nucleotides read TGTGCCAGCAGCTCGCCCTCTTTGGTTGCGGAGACCCAGTACTTC. Translation gives CASSSPSLVAETQYF.

The rearrangement joins TRBV6-4 to TRBJ2-2, with 7 nucleotides matching TRBD1. CDR1 is MRHNA and CDR2 is SNTAGT in the germline V gene. The ends lost 3 bases at V and 7 bases at J; junction bases unmatched: 5. The CDR3 extends over 14 amino acids. The CDR3 region is CASSEIQGSGELFF. CDR3 DNA sequence: TGTGCCAGCAGTGAAATACAGGGGAGCGGGGAGCTGTTTTTT.

The chain recombines TRBV19 with TRBJ1-5, with D unresolved. Deletions cut 4 bases from V and 13 bases from J, with 11 bases between. The CDR3 length is 11 residues. Germline-derived CDR1 and CDR2 are LNHDA and SQIVND (reference sequence). The CDR3 sequence: CASSTNRDQHF. The CDR3 nucleotides read TGTGCCAGTAGTACAAACCGGGATCAGCATTTT.

This clone has a handful of counts. V usage is TRBV29-1 and J usage is TRBJ1-5; 8 positions match TRBD1. V shed 6 bases and J 5 bases; nucleotides not matched to a gene: 6. There are 13 residues in the CDR3. Germline CDR1 is SQVTM and CDR2 is ANQGSEA. This CDR3 is CSVRGTGDQPQHF. CDR3 DNA sequence: TGCAGCGTCCGGGGGACAGGAGATCAGCCCCAGCATTTT.

V and J are TRBV7-3 and TRBJ2-7, with TRBD1 matching 7 bases. The CDR3 contains 15 residues. V lost 2 bases and J lost 2; bases outside the gene matches: 6. Germline lookup yields CDR1 SGHTA and CDR2 FQGTGA. The CDR3 here is CASSLGATGAYEQYF. The CDR3, as DNA: TGTGCCAGCAGCTTAGGGGCCACAGGGGCCTACGAGCAGTACTTC.

This sequence joins TRBV28 and TRBJ1-1, with 7 bases matching TRBD1. Trimming cost V 5 bases and J 2 bases; bases outside gene matches: 11. The CDR3 extends over 16 amino acids. CDR1 and CDR2 from the germline V gene are MDHEN and SYDVKM. The CDR3: CASSLSGTVLNTEAFF. The CDR3 DNA reads as TGTGCCAGCAGTCTCTCGGGGACAGTCCTTAACACTGAAGCTTTCTTT. Full variable domain (remainder filled in from reference TRBV28 and TRBJ1-1): DVKVTQSSRYLVKRTGEKVFLECVQDMDHENMFWYRQDPGLGLRLIYFSYDVKMKEKGDIPEGYSVSREKKERFSLILESASTNQTSMYLCASSLSGTVLNTEAFFGQGTRLTVV.

The genes are TRBV4-1 and TRBJ2-7, with 7 positions matching TRBD2. CDR1 is MGHRA and CDR2 is YSYEKL in the germline V gene. This CDR3 region has 15 residues. The V gene end was trimmed by 1 base and the J gene end by 2 bases; junction bases not matched to a gene: 5. In DNA form, the CDR3 reads TGCGCCAGCAGCCAAGGGGCTAGCGGAACCTACGAGCAGTACTTC. Translation: CASSQGASGTYEQYF.

This clone was counted only a few times. The genes are TRBV19 and TRBJ2-5; maybe TRBD2 (6 bases). Per the germline V gene, CDR1 is LNHDA and CDR2 is SQIVND (reference sequence). V shed 7 bases and J shed 4 bases, with 13 bases lying between them. The CDR3 extends over 13 amino acids. The CDR3: CASNLGRRETQYF. The DNA of the CDR3 is TGTGCCAGTAACTTAGGGAGGAGAGAGACCCAGTACTTC. The variable domain in full, completed from reference TRBV19 and TRBJ2-5, reads DGGITQSPKYLFRKEGQNVTLSCEQNLNHDAMYWYRQDPGQGLRLIYYSQIVNDFQKGDIAEGYSVSREKKESFPLTVTSAQKNPTAFYLCASNLGRRETQYFGPGTRLLVL.